These 9 T cell receptor beta chains were sequenced from one sample in a study of cytomegalovirus exposure and HLA in healthy donors (dated by TCRdb to 2016 to 2017). The library was obtained by the immunoSEQ multiplex PCR assay. This is the immuneACCESS table as TCRdb keeps it, with only in-frame sequences that have V and J called. A part of the clones is gone; compared with another copy, unresolved V genes explain less than half, and the rest is unexplained. In all, the sample holds approximately 65,000 clones, and around 93% of those were seen once. The ten biggest clones cover about 3% of the sample. The sample was PBMCs. The receptors come from a man aged 18 to 29 in good health and CMV-seronegative.

V usage is TRBV10-3 and J usage is TRBJ1-2; D not resolved. Germline CDR1 ENHRY, CDR2 SYGVKD. The CDR3 spans 13 residues. Trimming stripped 8 bases from V and 6 bases from J, with 16 bases between. Here the CDR3 reads CAIFGTRGDGYTF. The CDR3 DNA is TGTGCCATCTTTGGCACCCGCGGGGATGGCTACACCTTC.

J is TRBJ1-2 and V is TRBV15, with D unresolved. Germline V CDR1 and CDR2: LNHNV, YYDKDF (reference sequence). V lost 5 bases to trimming and J lost 1 base, with 8 bases between them. CDR3 length: 13 residues. Here the CDR3 reads CATSPGRNYGYTF. The CDR3 DNA reads as TGTGCCACCAGCCCTGGCCGTAACTATGGCTACACCTTC.

This clone has a single count. The chain is built from TRBV6-6 and TRBJ1-2, with TRBD1 matching over 8 bases. The CDR3 is 15 residues long. With 6 bases clipped from V and 7 bases from J, the junction kept 13 bases outside the gene matches. Per the germline V gene, CDR1 is MNHNY and CDR2 is SVGAGI (reference sequence). CDR3: CASSLVGQGASGYTF. The CDR3 nucleotides read TGTGCCAGCAGCCTAGTAGGTCAGGGGGCTTCTGGCTACACCTTC.

The chain employs TRBV13 and TRBJ2-5, with a possible D match to TRBD1 (6 bases). Germline CDR1 reads PRHDT; CDR2 reads FYEKMQ (reference sequence). The CDR3 is 15 residues long. V lost 1 base to trimming and J lost 4 bases, with 13 bases between them. CDR3 nucleotides: TGTGCCAGCAGCTTAGAATTGCAGGGGAGAGAGACCCAGTACTTC. Translating gives CASSLELQGRETQYF.

The chain uses TRBV6-1 and TRBJ2-1; D gene uncertain. The length of the CDR3 is 13 residues. With 7 bases removed from V and 6 bases from J, the gap between germline ends came to 13 bases. CDR1 and CDR2 (germline): MNHNS, SASEGT. DNA for the CDR3: TGTGCCAGCACCTCGTTCCGCGGCAATGAGCAGTTCTTC. Translating it yields CASTSFRGNEQFF.

The chain employs TRBV4-2 and TRBJ2-1; no reliable D call. Germline values: CDR1 LGHNA, CDR2 YNFKEQ. This CDR3 comprises 15 residues. The V and J ends lost 4 bases and 0 bases respectively, with 10 bases between them. The CDR3 loop is CASSLKPSSYNEQFF. For the CDR3, the DNA is TGTGCCAGCAGCCTAAAACCCAGCTCCTACAATGAGCAGTTCTTC.

As to this clone: At one of its ends the junction is not consistent with the germline gene, which may arise from a read error. The chain joins TRBV4-2 to TRBJ2-7; TRBD2 aligns across 16 bases. The CDR3 is 14 amino acids. CDR1 is LGHNA and CDR2 is YNFKEQ in the germline V gene. For the CDR3, the DNA is TGTGCCAGCAGCCAAGACTGGGGGACTAGCGGGAGGGCCTTC. The encoded protein is CASSQDWGTSGRAF.

The chain combines TRBV6-6 with TRBJ2-4; D call uncertain. Germline V gene lookup returns CDR1 MNHNY and CDR2 SVGAGI (reference sequence). V lost 7 bases, J lost 0 bases, and 10 bases lay in between. This CDR3 spans 14 amino acids. DNA of the CDR3: TGTGCCAGCACTCCTCAGGTAGCCAAAAACATTCAGTACTTC. Its protein is CASTPQVAKNIQYF.

This chain connects TRBV9 to TRBJ2-1; a possible D gene is TRBD2 (6 bases). V lost 4 bases and J lost 6, with 11 bases in between. In germline, CDR1 is SGDLS, CDR2 YYNGEE. This CDR3 region has 13 residues. CDR3 protein: CASSPLGGNEQFF. In DNA, the CDR3 is TGTGCCAGCAGCCCTTTGGGGGGCAATGAGCAGTTCTTC.